Described below is a single TCR beta chain sequence and its context. Under the authors' procedure: Nucleated cell number was recorded as an estimate derived from reference gene primer amplification. The method was immunoSEQ multiplex PCR; TCRdb's version includes in-frame clones alone and lacks a portion of them. V and J calls and clone size are as listed in that table; D and trimming were resolved from the DNA. The table records more than 90,000 clones, approximately 84% of them present only once. Germline V CDR1 and CDR2: LNHDA, SQIVND (reference sequence). The length of the CDR3 is 16 residues. The V segment lost 4 bases and the J segment 5 bases; nucleotides outside the gene matches: 5. The entry originates in a study of blood T cell repertoires in COVID-19. In the study overall: Researchers got acute and convalescent COVID-19 samples from the United States, Italy and Spain. T cells, B-cell-depleted T cells, or PBMCs provided the cDNA or gDNA that served as material.

This TCR derives from a middle-aged man with acute or convalescent COVID-19. Material: peripheral blood. The chain recombines TRBV19 with TRBJ2-1, with 13 bases that match TRBD2. The CDR3 DNA is TGTGCCAGTAGTACCGCGGGACTAGCGGGACACAATGAGCAGTTCTTC. Amino acids: CASSTAGLAGHNEQFF.